This TCR beta chain appears in the sequencing data of a study of cytotoxic CD8 clonotypes in ibrutinib-treated CLL. The ends were cut back, 7 bases at V and 11 bases at J, with 14 bases in the middle. The CDR3 has 10 amino acids. Germline CDR1 reads SQVTM; CDR2 reads ANQGSEA. Only a few counts were recorded for this clone. Method: immunoSEQ multiplex PCR; TCRdb's copy keeps in-frame clones and lacks some. The table includes under 200,000 clones, 81% detected once. The gene calls are TRBV29-1 and TRBJ1-1, with a tentative D call TRBD1 (5 bases). The source of this sequence is a human donor with chronic lymphocytic leukemia. The sample here was PBMCs, taken after 12 months of ibrutinib treatment. The CDR3: CSAERGGAFF. For the CDR3, the DNA is TGCAGCGCCGAGAGGGGAGGGGCTTTCTTT.